The source of this TCR beta chain is a study of Ad26.COV2.S vaccination and SARS-CoV-2 variants. Study-wide background: The Ad26.COV2.S arm of the COV1001 trial was where the donor was placed. Overall study findings and caveats: Higher spike-specific TCR breadth was found in vaccine recipients than in placebo recipients. TCR breadth and depth analyses may have underestimated total T cell responses.

This CDR3 is built from 16 residues. Germline CDR1 and CDR2: MDHEN and SYDVKM. The trim removed 6 bases at V and 0 bases at J, leaving 7 bases unmatched. On this clone: Its antigen is not identified.

The method was immunoSEQ multiplex PCR; TCRdb's version includes in-frame clones alone and lacks a portion of them. The top ten hold 10% to 15% of the sample, which has 500,000 or so clones, approximately 88% seen once. Treatment given: about 20 received Ad26.COV2.S at low or high dose, single or two shots; a few received placebo; per-sample allocation not given. All samples were drawn on day 63, counting from the first vaccine or placebo injection. The chain uses TRBV28 and TRBJ2-1; 8 bases are shared with TRBD2. Here the sequenced sample was peripheral blood, taken in a trial of Ad26.COV2.S vaccine versus placebo. This clonotype was obtained from a person aged 18-60 years who received the Ad26.COV2.S COVID-19 vaccine or a placebo. This chain's CDR3 is CASRESGGFSYNEQFF. The CDR3 coding sequence is TGTGCCAGCAGGGAAAGCGGGGGATTCTCCTACAATGAGCAGTTCTTC. Based on the CDR3 plus reference TRBV28 and TRBJ2-1, the full variable domain is DVKVTQSSRYLVKRTGEKVFLECVQDMDHENMFWYRQDPGLGLRLIYFSYDVKMKEKGDIPEGYSVSREKKERFSLILESASTNQTSMYLCASRESGGFSYNEQFFGPGTRLTVL.